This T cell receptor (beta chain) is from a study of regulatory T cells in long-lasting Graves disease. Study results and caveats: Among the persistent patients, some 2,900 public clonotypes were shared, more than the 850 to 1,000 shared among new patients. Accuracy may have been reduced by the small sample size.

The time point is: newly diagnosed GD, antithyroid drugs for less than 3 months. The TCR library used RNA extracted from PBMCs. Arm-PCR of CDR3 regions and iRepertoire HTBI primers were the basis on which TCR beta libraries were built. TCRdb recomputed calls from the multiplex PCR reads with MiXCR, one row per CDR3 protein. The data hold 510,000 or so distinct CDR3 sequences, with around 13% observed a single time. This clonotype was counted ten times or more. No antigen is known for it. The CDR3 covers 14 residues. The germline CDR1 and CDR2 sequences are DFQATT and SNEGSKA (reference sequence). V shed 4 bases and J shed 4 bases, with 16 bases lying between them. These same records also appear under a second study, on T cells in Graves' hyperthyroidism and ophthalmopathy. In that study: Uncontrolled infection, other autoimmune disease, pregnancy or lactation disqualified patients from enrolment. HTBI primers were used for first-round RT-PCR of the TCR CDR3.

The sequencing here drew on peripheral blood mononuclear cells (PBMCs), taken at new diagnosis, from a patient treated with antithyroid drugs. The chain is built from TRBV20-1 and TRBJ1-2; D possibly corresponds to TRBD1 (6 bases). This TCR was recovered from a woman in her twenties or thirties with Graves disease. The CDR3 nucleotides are TGCAGTGCTAAGGGGGGATTCGGGGGCTATGGCTACACCTTC. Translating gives CSAKGGFGGYGYTF.